Listed below are T cell receptor beta chains from one sample, sequenced in a study of CD8+CD57+ T cells in acquired aplastic anemia. TCRdb analysed the reads with MiXCR anew, one entry per CDR3 protein. The data contain about 120,000 distinct CDR3 sequences, under 60% of them singletons. Specimen: sorted CD4+, CD8+, or CD8+CD57+ T cells (not recorded which) from PBMCs. All receptors derive from a human donor with aplastic anemia. Both conserved end residues are trimmed from each CDR3.

TRBV11-2,TRBJ2-7,14,ASSRFTGGPPYEQY
TRBV2,TRBJ1-2,10,ASRGQQYGYT
TRBV20-1,TRBJ1-6,14,SASAMLQGGVSPLH
TRBV5-4,TRBJ1-2,13,ASSVGVGGDYGYT
TRBV15,TRBJ2-2,15,ATSKSLGQGPTGELF
TRBV20-1,TRBJ1-2,12,SARRQGLRDGYT
TRBV19,TRBJ1-2,13,ASSPWTALDYGYT
TRBV10-3,TRBJ1-2,12,ATDDRAYNYGYT
TRBV24-1,TRBJ1-1,11,ATSESQGAPAF
TRBV27,TRBJ2-7,9,ASSWGEEQY
TRBV6-5,TRBJ1-1,14,ASSYSGTGVDTEAF
TRBV9,TRBJ2-2,13,ASSVEGESTGELF
TRBV2,TRBJ2-2,8,ASSDWELF
TRBV30,TRBJ1-4,10,AWSGLYEKLF
TRBV7-8,TRBJ1-1,12,ASSSQTVNTEAF
TRBV19,TRBJ2-2,12,ASSTAGGNGELF
TRBV5-8,TRBJ1-1,11,ASSLWTARVVF
TRBV15,TRBJ2-7,11,ATSRASSYEQY
TRBV24-1,TRBJ2-5,12,ATSDYRGGETQY
TRBV25-1,TRBJ1-2,13,ASSEYTKTGDGYT
TRBV15,TRBJ2-4,13,ATSDLAGLLNIQY
TRBV6-1,TRBJ1-1,13,ASSNVWGPGPEAF
TRBV19,TRBJ2-1,12,ASSPWDKDNEQF
TRBV6-1,TRBJ1-3,14,ASSETGTGDGNTIY
TRBV19,TRBJ1-5,11,ASTRTGNQPQH
TRBV7-8,TRBJ2-1,11,ASSLDYSSEQF
TRBV11-1,TRBJ2-7,15,ASSLAPLASGTYEQY
TRBV10-3,TRBJ1-2,11,ATNPTGGYGYT
TRBV14,TRBJ1-6,6,ASGPLH
TRBV15,TRBJ1-4,10,ATRAGNEKLF
TRBV7-2,TRBJ2-1,13,ASSLLQGSYNEQF
TRBV15,TRBJ2-5,12,ATSIGGLEETQY
TRBV20-1,TRBJ1-6,13,SARVPGFYNSPLH
TRBV30,TRBJ1-2,11,ASKGGGGYGYT
TRBV12-3/TRBV12-4,TRBJ2-5,10,ASREIGETQY
TRBV2,TRBJ1-1,12,ASTFQRGNTEAF
TRBV7-9,TRBJ2-1,12,ASSLDSTNNEQF
TRBV5-1,TRBJ2-3,15,ASSPGTSGRRGDTQY
TRBV5-6,TRBJ1-3,16,ASSFGGSPAGKRNTIY
TRBV10-3,TRBJ2-1,12,AITGSPEHNEQF
TRBV6-2/TRBV6-3,TRBJ2-1,14,ASSYSNQGTYNEQF
TRBV3-1,TRBJ2-1,11,ASTYGGNSWQF
TRBV29-1,TRBJ2-3,14,SLRGTSGSLTDTQY